One T cell receptor (beta chain) is described in this entry. The antigen is unknown. The data are from a study of cytotoxic CD8 clonotypes in ibrutinib-treated CLL. Study summary: The average sample held roughly 250,000 productive templates and 85,000 to 100,000 productive rearrangements. Findings of the study overall: Clonality rose at ibrutinib response, held steady in sustained remission, and fell toward baseline at progression.

Germline values: CDR1 SGHRS, CDR2 YFSETQ. With 2 bases removed from V and 4 bases from J, the gap between germline ends came to 12 bases. The CDR3 sequence is 14 residues long. Clones were sequenced by immunoSEQ multiplex PCR, and TCRdb holds only the in-frame ones, with some missing. The sample has tens of thousands of clones; around 75% are singletons. This chain links TRBV5-1 with TRBJ2-5; D gene uncertain. The specimen was PBMCs, collected after 12 months of ibrutinib treatment. The sequence was obtained from a human donor with chronic lymphocytic leukemia. The DNA for the CDR3 is TGCGCCAGCAGCTTTGACGACTGGGGAGAGACCCAGTACTTC. This sequence encodes CASSFDDWGETQYF.